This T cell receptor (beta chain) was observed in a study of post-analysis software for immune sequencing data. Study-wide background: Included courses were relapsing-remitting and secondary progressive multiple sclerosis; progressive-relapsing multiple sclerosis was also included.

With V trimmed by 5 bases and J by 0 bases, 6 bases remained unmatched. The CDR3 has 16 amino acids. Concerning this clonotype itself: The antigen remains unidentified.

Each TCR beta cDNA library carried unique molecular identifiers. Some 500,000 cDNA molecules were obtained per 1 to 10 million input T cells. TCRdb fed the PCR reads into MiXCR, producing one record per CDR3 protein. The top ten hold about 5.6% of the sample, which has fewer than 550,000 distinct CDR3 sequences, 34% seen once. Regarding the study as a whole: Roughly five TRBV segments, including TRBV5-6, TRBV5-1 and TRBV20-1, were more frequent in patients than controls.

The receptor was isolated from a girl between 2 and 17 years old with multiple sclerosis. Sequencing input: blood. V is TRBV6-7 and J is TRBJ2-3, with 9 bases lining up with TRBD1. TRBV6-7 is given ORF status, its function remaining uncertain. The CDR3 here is CASSTRDRASTDTQYF. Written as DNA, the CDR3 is TGTGCCAGCAGTACTCGGGACAGGGCTAGCACAGATACGCAGTATTTT.